This T cell receptor (beta chain) was recovered during a study of T-cell reconstitution after alpha-beta-depleted transplantation in children. Unique molecular identifiers featured in how the TCRbeta library was prepared. Each CDR3 protein gets one entry after TCRdb re-called the PCR reads with MiXCR. The table lists about 640,000 distinct CDR3 sequences, roughly 13% of them singletons, with approximately 2.1% in the top ten. General observations from the study: T-cell numbers and diversity, one year after transplant, stemmed largely from T cells that were newly produced. Expanded graft clones, several hundred of them, were reportedly the source of alpha-beta T cells about two months after transplant.

CDR1 SNHLY and CDR2 FYNNEI come from the germline V gene. Trimming shortened V by 8 bases and J by 3 bases, and 11 bases separated the two germline ends. This CDR3 is built from 12 residues. In the case of this clonotype: Its antigen is unidentified.

The clonotype originates from a male patient under 18 who had a stem cell transplant for acute myeloid leukemia, so the T cells may come from the graft donor. The input for sequencing was PBMCs, mostly from graft donor cells, taken 360 days after TCRalphabeta/CD19-depleted stem cell transplant. This chain uses TRBV2 with TRBJ2-7; D is possibly TRBD2 (5 bases). This chain's CDR3 is CASQLRGYEQYF. The CDR3 region has the DNA TGTGCCAGCCAGCTCCGGGGCTACGAGCAGTACTTC.